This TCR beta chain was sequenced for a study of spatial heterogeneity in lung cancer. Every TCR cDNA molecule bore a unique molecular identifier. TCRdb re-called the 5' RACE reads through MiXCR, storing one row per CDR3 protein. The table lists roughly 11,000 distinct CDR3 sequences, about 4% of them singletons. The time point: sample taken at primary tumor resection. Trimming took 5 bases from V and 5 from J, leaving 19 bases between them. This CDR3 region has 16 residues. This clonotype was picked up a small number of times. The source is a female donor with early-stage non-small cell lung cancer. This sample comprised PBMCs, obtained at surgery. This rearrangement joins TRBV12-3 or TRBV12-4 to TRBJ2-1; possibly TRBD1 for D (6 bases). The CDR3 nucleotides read TGTGCCAGCAGTATCTTCAGGGGATCCCTTCACAATGAGCAGTTCTTC. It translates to CASSIFRGSLHNEQFF.